This TCR beta chain was observed in a study of blood T cell repertoires in COVID-19. Study background: Acute and convalescent COVID-19 samples came from the United States, Italy and Spain.

Seattle's cohort entered during active infection and was followed longitudinally. The CDR3 is 19 residues long. The trim removed 5 bases at V and 0 bases at J, leaving 17 bases unmatched. Germline CDR1 is MDHEN and CDR2 is SYDVKM. Original processing methods: Estimation of nucleated cell counts relied on the amplification of reference gene primers. Using immunoSEQ multiplex PCR, the repertoire was profiled, and TCRdb retains in-frame clones only, with some absent. That table supplies the V and J calls and clone size; D and trimming were determined from the DNA. Found here are about 150,000 clones, approximately 90% of them singletons; the top ten hold about 5.3%.

The sequence was collected from a man between 18 and 29 years old with COVID-19, enrolled during active disease. The J gene is TRBJ2-3, the V gene TRBV28; TRBD1 matches 7 bases. Material for sequencing was peripheral blood. CDR3 protein: CASSIVRPTGPTSTDTQYF. In nucleotides, the CDR3 is TGTGCCAGCAGTATAGTTCGACCGACAGGGCCTACTAGCACAGATACGCAGTATTTT. Complete variable domain (other parts from reference TRBV28 and TRBJ2-3): DVKVTQSSRYLVKRTGEKVFLECVQDMDHENMFWYRQDPGLGLRLIYFSYDVKMKEKGDIPEGYSVSREKKERFSLILESASTNQTSMYLCASSIVRPTGPTSTDTQYFGPGTRLTVL.